These 11 T cell receptor beta chains were all obtained from the same sample, sequenced in a study of T cells in Graves' hyperthyroidism and ophthalmopathy. The CDR3 regions of TCR beta were amplified from RNA transcripts. When the TCR CDR3 underwent first-round RT-PCR, the HTBI primer set was used. TCRdb used MiXCR to reprocess the multiplex PCR reads, holding one entry per CDR3 protein. The sample consists of about 680,000 distinct CDR3 sequences, roughly a third of them appearing once. The material sequenced was blood. The receptors shown here come from a woman aged 40 to 50 with Graves' hyperthyroidism.

On this clonotype itself: At one boundary the junction diverges from the germline segment, which might be a read error. DNA of the CDR3: TGTGCCAGCCGGGAGGGGACAGGGGAAATTGGCCACACCTTC. Translation gives CASREGTGEIGHTF. The chain carries TRBV6-5 and TRBJ1-2; 10 bases match TRBD1. Germline values: CDR1 MNHEY, CDR2 SVGAGI. This CDR3 is built from 14 residues.

This clonotype was detected many times. The chain couples TRBV12-3 or TRBV12-4 to TRBJ2-5; D uncertain. V was cut by 5 bases and J by 5 bases, with 12 bases left in between. The CDR3 loop spans 13 amino acids. Here the CDR3 reads CASSPRNWETQYF. The CDR3 region has the DNA TGTGCCAGCAGTCCCCGAAATTGGGAGACCCAGTACTTC.

The chain carries TRBV7-3 and TRBJ2-2; a possible D gene is TRBD2 (5 bases). Deletions cut 7 bases from V and 7 bases from J, with 16 bases between. The CDR3 totals 14 residues. Germline CDR1 and CDR2: SGHTA and FQGTGA. In nucleotides, the CDR3 is TGTGCCAGCACCCCATCGGGGTTTGGCGGGGAGCTGTTTTTT. It translates to CASTPSGFGGELFF.

The V and J genes are TRBV28 and TRBJ2-6; TRBD1 might be the D (5 bases). Trimming removed 8 bases from V and 4 bases from J, with 9 bases in between. Germline CDR1 reads MDHEN; CDR2 reads SYDVKM. The CDR3 is 13 amino acids. The CDR3 bases are TGTGCCAGCGGGGCCCCGGGGGCCAACGTCCTGACTTTC. This codes for CASGAPGANVLTF.

The genes are TRBV12-3 or TRBV12-4 and TRBJ2-6, with D perhaps TRBD1 or TRBD2 (6 bases each). The CDR3 contains 14 residues. V gave up 0 bases and J gave up 11 bases, with 11 bases separating them. In DNA, the CDR3 is TGTGCCAGCAGTTTAGCAGGGGGGTTCGACGTCCTGACTTTC. Protein sequence: CASSLAGGFDVLTF.

This clonotype appeared a few times. At one end, the junction sequence differs from germline, possibly due to a read error. The CDR3 sequence: CTSSFRQGSHEQYF. In DNA, the CDR3 is TGTACCAGCAGCTTCCGACAGGGTTCCCACGAGCAGTACTTC. The chain is built from TRBV11-2 and TRBJ2-7, with TRBD1 matching over 7 bases. Germline lookup yields CDR1 SGHAT and CDR2 FQNNGV. This CDR3 region has 14 residues. The complete variable domain, with remaining parts taken from reference TRBV11-2 and TRBJ2-7, reads EAGVAQSPRYKIIEKRQSVAFWCNPISGHATLYWYQQILGQGPKLLIQFQNNGVVDDSQLPKDRFSAERLKGVDSTLKIQPAKLEDSAVYLCTSSFRQGSHEQYFGPGTRLTVT.

This clonotype came up a few times. The V gene is TRBV6-5, the J gene TRBJ1-1; possible D gene TRBD1, 5 bases. Germline V lookup: CDR1 MNHEY, CDR2 SVGAGI. Between the trimmed V and J ends, which lost 3 bases and 9 bases, there was a span of 14 bases. The CDR3 has 13 residues. The CDR3 bases are TGTGCCAGCAGTTATCAGGAGACAGTGAAAGCTTTCTTT. It codes for CASSYQETVKAFF.

This clonotype has at least ten counts. V usage is TRBV7-2 and J usage is TRBJ1-5; no clear D gene. Germline V gene lookup returns CDR1 SGHTA and CDR2 FQGNSA. With 5 bases removed from V and 5 bases from J, the gap between germline ends came to 10 bases. This CDR3 is 13 amino acids long. DNA for the CDR3: TGTGCCAGCAGCCCGACCGAGGATCAGCCCCAGCATTTT. Encoded protein: CASSPTEDQPQHF.

This clonotype has at least ten counts. This sequence joins TRBV20-1 and TRBJ2-7; D unresolved. Germline CDR1 DFQATT, CDR2 SNEGSKA (reference sequence). The CDR3 covers 13 residues. Deletions cut 0 bases from V and 3 bases from J, with 9 bases between. CDR3: CSARDRVVYEQYF. As DNA, the CDR3 is TGCAGTGCTAGAGATCGAGTGGTCTACGAGCAGTACTTC.

This clonotype was seen repeatedly, ten times or more. This rearrangement joins TRBV7-2 to TRBJ1-5; D gene ambiguous. This CDR3 is 13 amino acids long. Germline V gives CDR1 SGHTA, CDR2 FQGNSA. With 7 bases removed from V and 7 bases from J, the gap between germline ends came to 14 bases. The CDR3 nucleotides are TGTGCCAGCAATTCACACGTAGCCCAGCCCCAGCATTTT. It codes for CASNSHVAQPQHF.

As to this clonotype: A read error may explain this, as a much larger clone is one base away. The chain combines TRBV7-2 with TRBJ1-3; 9 bases are a match to TRBD1. The trim removed 5 bases at V and 11 bases at J, leaving 10 bases unmatched. The germline V gene encodes CDR1 SGHTA and CDR2 FQGNSA. This CDR3 is built from 14 residues. The CDR3 loop reads CASSPDRGKNAIYF. In nucleotides, the CDR3 is TGTGCCAGCAGCCCAGACAGGGGGAAGAACGCCATATATTTT.